The next 23 T cell receptor beta chains were all read from a single sample in a study of cytotoxic CD8 clonotypes in ibrutinib-treated CLL. Clones were read by immunoSEQ multiplex PCR, and TCRdb kept only the in-frame ones, dropping some. This sample has roughly 190,000 clones, with over 60% found just once. The sequencing here drew on PBMCs, taken after 24 months of ibrutinib treatment. The receptors were sampled from a human donor with chronic lymphocytic leukemia.

V is TRBV28 and J is TRBJ2-3; D gene unclear. Between the trimmed V and J ends, which lost 2 bases and 9 bases, there was a span of 21 bases. CDR1 is MDHEN, CDR2 SYDVKM, per germline. The CDR3 runs 16 residues. This CDR3 is CASSLAGSIQHKTQYF. The CDR3 DNA follows: TGTGCCAGCAGTTTAGCCGGCTCAATACAGCATAAGACGCAGTATTTT.

The chain combines TRBV15 with TRBJ2-1; 8 nucleotides agree with TRBD2. V dropped 3 bases and J dropped 6; count of bases not matched to a gene: 13. The CDR3 totals 17 residues. Germline CDR1 reads LNHNV; CDR2 reads YYDKDF (reference sequence). The CDR3 loop reads CATSSPSGRIGSNEQFF. For the CDR3, the DNA is TGTGCCACCAGCAGCCCTAGCGGGCGTATAGGTTCCAATGAGCAGTTCTTC.

This clone has only one observation. The rearrangement uses TRBV27 and TRBJ2-5, with 8 bases identical to TRBD1. V shed 8 bases and J 2 bases; nucleotides not matched to a gene: 4. Germline CDR1 and CDR2: MNHEY and SMNVEV (reference sequence). The CDR3 consists of 13 residues. As DNA, the CDR3 is TGTGCCAGCTCCCGGACAGGGCAAGAGACCCAGTACTTC. This encodes CASSRTGQETQYF.

V is TRBV5-1 and J is TRBJ2-1, with 11 bases lining up with TRBD1. The V gene's germline CDR1 is SGHRS and CDR2 YFSETQ. The V segment lost 3 bases and the J segment 4 bases; nucleotides outside the gene matches: 3. CDR3 length: 15 residues. The CDR3 sequence is CASSSGQGAYNEQFF. CDR3 sequence (DNA): TGCGCCAGCAGCTCTGGACAGGGGGCATACAATGAGCAGTTCTTC.

The chain is built from TRBV7-9 and TRBJ2-3; TRBD2 matches 11 bases. The V gene's germline CDR1 is SEHNR and CDR2 FQNEAQ (reference sequence). This CDR3 is 18 amino acids long. Losses at the gene ends were 5 bases for V and 0 bases for J; bases not matched to a gene: 10. The CDR3 sequence is CASSPGTSGRFSTDTQYF. DNA for the CDR3: TGTGCCAGCAGCCCCGGGACTAGCGGACGCTTTAGCACAGATACGCAGTATTTT.

The chain carries TRBV11-1 and TRBJ1-4; 10 bases are a match to TRBD1. The V segment lost 5 bases and the J segment 10 bases; nucleotides outside the gene matches: 7. CDR3 length equals 14 residues. Germline CDR1 and CDR2: SGHAT and FQDESV (reference sequence). Here the CDR3 reads CASSIRQGAGKLFF. The CDR3 DNA is TGTGCCAGCAGCATACGACAGGGGGCCGGAAAACTGTTTTTT.

In regard to this clone: At one end the junction does not follow the germline gene, possibly because of a read error. V gene TRBV7-8 combines with J gene TRBJ2-7, with 8 bases lining up with TRBD1. Germline CDR1 SGHVS, CDR2 FQNEAQ. The CDR3 consists of 17 residues. CDR3 nucleotides: TGTGCCAGCAGTTTAGGATTTCCGGGACAGGTCTCCTACGAGCAGTACTTC. Translated, it gives CASSLGFPGQVSYEQYF.

The rearrangement uses TRBV28 and TRBJ1-2; TRBD1 matches at 7 bases. CDR1 is MDHEN and CDR2 is SYDVKM in the germline V gene. The length of the CDR3 is 17 residues. The trim removed 5 bases at V and 2 bases at J, leaving 14 bases unmatched. The CDR3 region has the DNA TGTGCCAGCAGTAAAAATAAAATGGACAGGATGAACTATGGCTACACCTTC. It yields the protein CASSKNKMDRMNYGYTF.

The chain carries TRBV6-5 and TRBJ2-7; D remains ambiguous. CDR1 and CDR2 from the germline V gene are MNHEY and SVGAGI. This CDR3 is built from 12 residues. Trimming removed 5 bases at V and 4 bases at J, with 9 bases between. The CDR3 bases are TGTGCCAGCAGTGGCCAGAATTACGAGCAGTACTTC. It translates to CASSGQNYEQYF.

The rearrangement uses TRBV5-4 and TRBJ1-3; D is unresolved. CDR3 length equals 16 residues. With 0 bases removed from V and 0 bases from J, the gap between germline ends came to 10 bases. CDR1 is SGHNT, CDR2 YYREEE, per germline (reference sequence). The CDR3 region has the DNA TGTGCCAGCAGCTTGGTTGTCTTCGGCTCTGGAAACACCATATATTTT. Protein: CASSLVVFGSGNTIYF.

The chain joins TRBV2 to TRBJ1-3; D is perhaps TRBD1 (6 bases). The CDR3 totals 11 residues. The germline V gene has CDR1 SNHLY and CDR2 FYNNEI. Trimming removed 6 bases at V and 9 bases at J, with 9 bases between. CDR3 DNA sequence: TGTGCCAGCAGAAGAGGGGGCACCATATATTTT. Translated: CASRRGGTIYF.

The chain has TRBV25-1 and TRBJ2-7; D possibly corresponds to TRBD2 (5 bases). Per the germline V gene, CDR1 is MGHDK and CDR2 is SYGVNS. The germline V and J ends were trimmed by 6 bases and 5 bases, with 17 bases remaining between them. This CDR3 region has 14 residues. The DNA of the CDR3 is TGTGCCAGCAGCGAGCCGGGGAGACTCCACGAGCAGTACTTC. The encoded protein is CASSEPGRLHEQYF.

The table lists this clone with a few counts. The J gene is TRBJ2-3, the V gene TRBV7-2; the D gene is possibly TRBD2 (5 bases). CDR1 and CDR2 from the germline V gene are SGHTA and FQGNSA. The CDR3 totals 14 residues. V lost 4 bases and J lost 4, with 12 bases in between. As DNA, the CDR3 is TGTGCCAGCAGCTCGTCTACTAGGGCAGATACGCAGTATTTT. Amino acid sequence: CASSSSTRADTQYF.

This clone was observed a few times. The chain recombines TRBV10-3 with TRBJ2-5; 9 bases fit TRBD1. Germline values: CDR1 ENHRY, CDR2 SYGVKD. Trimming removed 2 bases from V and 7 bases from J; junction bases left unmatched: 5. This CDR3 region has 14 residues. CDR3 nucleotides: TGTGCCATCAGTGAGCGGACAGGGGAAGGGACCCAGTACTTC. Amino acid sequence: CAISERTGEGTQYF.

About this clone itself: Other DNA sequences in this sample translate to the same CDR3. The chain is built from TRBV6-1 and TRBJ1-4, with D possibly being TRBD1 (6 bases). V lost 8 bases to trimming and J lost 4 bases, with 11 bases between them. The CDR3 loop spans 13 amino acids. Germline assignment: CDR1 MNHNS and CDR2 SASEGT. The CDR3 nucleotides read TGTGCCAGCCACAGGGCCTTTAATGAAAAACTGTTTTTT. It yields the protein CASHRAFNEKLFF.

This rearrangement joins TRBV7-8 to TRBJ1-2, with 10 bases aligning to TRBD1. V trimming: 4 bases; J trimming: 7 bases; junction bases outside the gene matches: 15. This CDR3 region has 17 residues. CDR1 is SGHVS, CDR2 FQNEAQ, per germline. CDR3 bases: TGTGCCAGCAGCTCCGACGGACCGGGACAGGGGCCATTTGGCTACACCTTC. Translating it yields CASSSDGPGQGPFGYTF.

V gene TRBV5-1 combines with J gene TRBJ2-2; perhaps TRBD1 as D (7 bases). V was shortened by 0 bases and J by 0 bases, with 12 bases between the two germline ends. Germline-derived CDR1 and CDR2 are SGHRS and YFSETQ. The CDR3 loop spans 17 amino acids. CDR3 sequence reads: CASSLGQGLTNTGELFF. The CDR3 DNA reads as TGCGCCAGCAGCTTGGGACAGGGACTGACGAACACCGGGGAGCTGTTTTTT.

The sample holds one count of this clone. This CDR3 is also generated by other DNA sequences in the sample. The chain recombines TRBV6-5 with TRBJ2-7; D unresolved. The CDR3 contains 12 residues. Germline V gene lookup returns CDR1 MNHEY and CDR2 SVGAGI. The germline V and J ends were trimmed by 5 bases and 0 bases, with 5 bases remaining between them. The CDR3 region is CASSQNSYEQYF. The DNA for the CDR3 is TGTGCCAGCAGTCAAAACTCCTACGAGCAGTACTTC.

Here the CDR3 reads CASSRDRGRVPQHF. The CDR3 DNA is TGCGCCAGCAGCCGTGACAGGGGACGTGTTCCCCAGCATTTT. The V and J genes are TRBV4-3 and TRBJ1-5, with TRBD1 matching over 8 bases. The CDR3 contains 14 residues. V was pared by 4 bases and J by 10 bases, with 9 bases of the junction left unmatched. The germline CDR1 and CDR2 sequences are LGHNA and YSLEER.

The CDR3 DNA reads as TGTGCCAGCAGGCGTAGCGGAGCTTCCTACGAGCAGTACTTC. Translation gives CASRRSGASYEQYF. V usage is TRBV7-2 and J usage is TRBJ2-7, with D perhaps TRBD2 (6 bases). From germline, CDR1 is SGHTA and CDR2 FQGNSA. Trimming took 6 bases from V and 1 from J, leaving 13 bases between them. CDR3 length: 14 amino acids.

V is TRBV9 and J is TRBJ2-7, with D possibly called TRBD1 or TRBD2 (5 bases each). The CDR3 runs to 14 residues. The V end lost 3 bases, the J end lost 1 base, and 11 bases lay between the germline ends. Germline assignment: CDR1 SGDLS and CDR2 YYNGEE. CDR3 region: CASSAGLASYEQYF. The DNA for the CDR3 is TGTGCCAGCAGCGCGGGGCTAGCATCCTACGAGCAGTACTTC.

The chain carries TRBV10-3 and TRBJ1-2, with D perhaps matching TRBD1 (5 bases). The V and J ends lost 2 bases and 3 bases respectively, with 10 bases between them. This CDR3 region has 14 residues. Germline assignment: CDR1 ENHRY and CDR2 SYGVKD. The CDR3 DNA follows: TGTGCCATCAGTGAGCCTTTGACAGACTATGGCTACACCTTC. Translation: CAISEPLTDYGYTF.

The rearrangement links TRBV15 to TRBJ2-2, with 9 nucleotides matching TRBD2. V dropped 5 bases and J dropped 4; count of bases not matched to a gene: 2. CDR3 length equals 14 residues. From germline, CDR1 is LNHNV and CDR2 YYDKDF (reference sequence). The CDR3 spells CATSRGRATGELFF. CDR3 sequence (DNA): TGTGCCACCAGCCGCGGGAGGGCCACCGGGGAGCTGTTTTTT.